Listed below are T cell receptor beta chains from one sample, sequenced in a study of OX40 agonist ivuxolimab in advanced cancers. Here immunoSEQ multiplex PCR was the method, and the copy in TCRdb shows in-frame clones only, minus some. The sample lists fewer than 95,000 clones, 92% seen once, with about 3.4% in the top ten. The sample was CD4+ or CD8+ T cells sorted from blood, taken in a trial of the OX40 agonist ivuxolimab. These receptors all stem from an adult with an advanced solid tumor such as melanoma, head and neck, liver or kidney cancer. CDR3s include the opening cysteine and the closing phenylalanine or tryptophan. Each record gives: J gene, clone size, D gene, V gene, CDR3 protein, CDR3 DNA. The D gene is left open where the match is weak. Clone size is given for some rows only: seen once, a few or many times, or a class if the clone is expanded.

TRBJ1-3 NA TRBD1 TRBV30 CAGTGDAGNTIYF TGTGCCGGAACAGGGGACGCTGGAAACACCATATATTTT
TRBJ2-5 NA TRBD1 TRBV5-8 CASSSVFTGVGETQYF TGTGCCAGCAGCTCGGTCTTTACAGGGGTAGGAGAGACCCAGTACTTC
TRBJ1-2 NA NA TRBV27 CASSLSIGGKNYGYTF TGTGCCAGCAGTTTAAGCATCGGAGGGAAGAACTATGGCTACACCTTC
TRBJ1-1 NA NA TRBV6-5 CASSYDSYMNTEAFF TGTGCCAGCAGTTACGACAGCTACATGAACACTGAAGCTTTCTTT
TRBJ2-7 NA TRBD1 TRBV6-1 CASRRDSSYEQYF TGTGCCAGCAGACGGGACAGCTCCTACGAGCAGTACTTC
TRBJ2-7 NA NA TRBV6-1 CASSERTGSTYEQYF TGTGCCAGCAGTGAAAGAACAGGATCCACCTACGAGCAGTACTTC
TRBJ2-3 NA NA TRBV27 CASSPRTQEEQYF TGTGCCAGCAGTCCCCGGACTCAAGAGGAGCAGTATTTT
TRBJ1-2 once NA TRBV27 CASSLGRGGGGYTF TGTGCCAGCAGTTTAGGGAGGGGCGGGGGTGGCTACACCTTC
TRBJ2-1 NA NA TRBV29-1 CSVEDPSQGVFLEQFF TGCAGCGTTGAAGATCCCTCCCAGGGCGTATTTCTTGAGCAGTTCTTC
TRBJ1-6 few TRBD1 TRBV2 CASSLAQGGKGSPLHF TGTGCCAGCAGTCTTGCCCAGGGGGGGAAAGGTTCACCCCTCCACTTT
TRBJ2-1 NA NA TRBV14 CASRSGHINEQFF TGTGCCAGCAGGTCCGGACACATCAATGAGCAGTTCTTC
TRBJ2-7 NA TRBD2 TRBV2 CASSERTSGRLPSYEQYF TGTGCCAGCAGTGAACGTACTAGCGGGAGACTCCCCTCCTACGAGCAGTACTTC
TRBJ2-1 NA NA TRBV29-1 CSVGGVGNEQFF TGCAGCGTTGGGGGGGTGGGCAATGAGCAGTTCTTC
TRBJ2-7 NA TRBD2 TRBV15 CATSPPSGGIYEQYF TGTGCCACCAGCCCCCCCAGCGGGGGTATTTACGAGCAGTACTTC
TRBJ2-3 NA TRBD2 TRBV27 CASSFFHTRLAGSGDTQYF TGTGCCAGCAGTTTCTTCCACACCCGACTAGCGGGGAGCGGGGATACGCAGTATTTT
TRBJ2-6 NA TRBD2 TRBV7-6 CASSLRGDESAGANVLTF TGTGCCAGCAGCTTACGGGGGGACGAATCAGCTGGGGCCAACGTCCTGACTTTC
TRBJ2-1 NA TRBD2 TRBV2 CASSDPLASGSSYNEQFF TGTGCCAGCAGTGACCCTTTGGCTAGCGGGAGCTCCTACAATGAGCAGTTCTTC
TRBJ1-1 NA NA TRBV11-2 CASRREGWGGTEAFF TGTGCCAGCCGACGGGAAGGGTGGGGAGGTACTGAAGCTTTCTTT
TRBJ1-2 once NA TRBV9 CASSGRGGHQGAESNYGYTF TGTGCCAGCAGTGGGAGGGGGGGACATCAGGGCGCCGAGTCCAACTATGGCTACACCTTC
TRBJ1-1 few NA TRBV20-1 CSAKVGPDFF TGCAGTGCTAAGGTTGGCCCAGATTTCTTT
TRBJ2-2 few NA TRBV10-1 CASSEPGGELFF TGCGCCAGCAGTGAGCCGGGCGGGGAGCTGTTTTTT
TRBJ2-1 NA NA TRBV7-2 CASSKVSYNEQFF TGTGCCAGCAGTAAGGTCTCCTACAATGAGCAGTTCTTC
TRBJ1-2 few NA TRBV19 CASSNGRLDGYTF TGTGCCAGTAGTAATGGCAGACTAGATGGCTACACCTTC
TRBJ2-2 NA NA TRBV6-1 CASSQGNTGELFF TGTGCCAGCAGTCAGGGGAACACCGGGGAGCTGTTTTTT
TRBJ1-6 NA NA TRBV4-1 CASSQVQSHNSPLHF TGCGCCAGCAGCCAAGTACAGTCCCATAATTCACCCCTCCACTTT
TRBJ2-5 NA NA TRBV9 CASSVYDQETQYF TGTGCCAGCAGCGTTTACGACCAAGAGACCCAGTACTTC
TRBJ2-1 NA NA TRBV6-5 CASSYFPGTYNEQFF TGTGCCAGCAGTTACTTTCCGGGCACCTACAATGAGCAGTTCTTC
TRBJ2-7 once TRBD1 TRBV5-1 CASSHPDRAYEQYF TGCGCCAGCAGCCACCCTGACAGGGCCTACGAGCAGTACTTC
TRBJ1-1 NA NA TRBV2 CASSESRAGRDTEAFF TGTGCCAGCAGTGAATCTCGGGCAGGGAGGGACACTGAAGCTTTCTTT
TRBJ2-7 NA NA TRBV7-9 CASSSADLRYF TGTGCCAGCAGCTCAGCGGACCTAAGGTACTTC
TRBJ2-1 NA TRBD2 TRBV19 CASSIDLAGGGNEQFF TGTGCCAGTAGTATAGACCTAGCGGGGGGAGGGAATGAGCAGTTCTTC
TRBJ2-7 NA NA TRBV6-5 CASSYGVAFSYEQYF TGTGCCAGCAGTTACGGGGTAGCGTTCTCCTACGAGCAGTACTTC
TRBJ2-3 NA NA TRBV7-2 CASSLDWGRGTDTQYF TGTGCCAGCAGCTTAGATTGGGGTAGGGGCACAGATACGCAGTATTTT
TRBJ2-4 NA TRBD2 TRBV19 CASTITPGLAGERAKNIQYF TGTGCCAGTACCATAACCCCGGGACTAGCGGGAGAACGGGCCAAAAACATTCAGTACTTC
TRBJ2-7 NA TRBD1 TRBV19 CASSASRDSFYEQYF TGTGCCAGTAGTGCCAGCCGGGACAGTTTCTACGAGCAGTACTTC
TRBJ2-7 NA NA TRBV9 CASSVGFGTYEQYF TGTGCCAGCAGCGTAGGGTTTGGTACCTACGAGCAGTACTTC
TRBJ1-3 NA TRBD1 TRBV30 CAWSVGGGRTGNTIYF TGTGCCTGGAGTGTAGGGGGCGGAAGGACTGGAAACACCATATATTTT
TRBJ1-1 NA NA TRBV9 CASSARTMGTEAFF TGTGCCAGCAGCGCCCGGACCATGGGGACTGAAGCTTTCTTT
TRBJ1-1 NA NA TRBV20-1 CSARSDTEAFF TGCAGTGCTAGATCGGACACTGAAGCTTTCTTT
TRBJ2-7 NA TRBD2 TRBV2 CASSGGAGGPLYEQYF TGTGCCAGCAGTGGAGGCGCGGGGGGTCCCTTGTACGAGCAGTACTTC
TRBJ1-5 NA NA TRBV19 CASSINSRVPNQPQHF TGTGCCAGTAGTATAAATTCCAGGGTACCCAATCAGCCCCAGCATTTT
TRBJ2-5 NA NA TRBV13 CASSSTAQETQYF TGTGCCAGCAGCTCGACAGCCCAAGAGACCCAGTACTTC
TRBJ2-1 NA TRBD2 TRBV10-2 CASSHSSGGANEQFF TGCGCCAGCAGCCATTCTAGCGGGGGGGCAAATGAGCAGTTCTTC
TRBJ2-1 NA TRBD1 TRBV4-3 CASSQDTFSDRGFDEQFF TGCGCCAGCAGCCAAGATACATTCTCCGACAGGGGGTTCGATGAGCAGTTCTTC
TRBJ1-2 NA TRBD1 TRBV11-2 CASSLEEGASYGYTF TGTGCCAGCAGCTTAGAAGAGGGGGCTAGCTATGGCTACACCTTC
TRBJ2-1 few NA TRBV6-5 CASSYTPGSYNEQFF TGTGCCAGCAGTTATACCCCGGGGTCCTACAATGAGCAGTTCTTC
TRBJ2-1 NA TRBD1 TRBV7-7 CASSPGTGYREQFF TGTGCTAGCAGCCCCGGGACAGGCTATCGGGAGCAGTTCTTC
TRBJ2-7 NA NA TRBV4-1 CASSQVVRGAASYEQYF TGCGCCAGCAGCCAAGTGGTACGGGGGGCCGCTTCCTACGAGCAGTACTTC
TRBJ2-3 NA NA TRBV27 CASSLRRSGTDTQYF TGTGCCAGCAGTTTAAGGAGGAGCGGCACAGATACGCAGTATTTT
TRBJ2-1 NA NA TRBV5-6 CASSFNAEQFF TGTGCCAGCAGCTTCAACGCTGAGCAGTTCTTC
TRBJ1-1 NA NA TRBV5-8 CASNSPAQAGWTEAFF TGTGCCAGCAACTCTCCTGCTCAAGCGGGTTGGACTGAAGCTTTCTTT
TRBJ2-3 NA NA TRBV5-4 CASSRWTSTDTQYF TGTGCCAGCAGTCGATGGACAAGCACAGATACGCAGTATTTT
TRBJ2-1 NA NA TRBV5-4 CASVGANEQFF TGTGCCAGCGTGGGAGCGAATGAGCAGTTCTTC
TRBJ2-5 NA NA TRBV6-5 CASSYAGGEETQYF TGTGCCAGCAGTTACGCCGGGGGCGAAGAGACCCAGTACTTC